These 11 T cell receptor beta chains came from one sample sequenced in a study of regulatory T cells in long-lasting Graves disease (dated by TCRdb to the early 2020s). What the time point label conveys for this sample: newly diagnosed GD, antithyroid drugs for less than 3 months. RNA was extracted from PBMCs in TRIzol for both TCR sequencing and RNA sequencing. Library preparation was by multiplex PCR. Sequencing instrument: Illumina HiSeq 4000. To build TCR beta libraries, CDR3 regions were amplified by Arm-PCR using iRepertoire HTBI primers. TCRdb took the public reads, trimmed them with fastp at Q25, ran MiXCR for clone calling and kept in-frame beta chains. Identical CDR3 protein sequences are pooled into one entry, listed with their most common genes and DNA. The sample table lists over 500,000 distinct CDR3 sequences, roughly 15% of them with a count of one. The ten largest clones capture approximately 20% of the sample.

The sample also formed part of further work on T cells in Graves' hyperthyroidism and ophthalmopathy.

The sample was peripheral blood mononuclear cells (PBMCs), taken at new diagnosis, from a patient treated with antithyroid drugs. The receptor set was obtained from a woman in her thirties with Graves disease. Donor details come from another sample of the same person, matched by shared clones.

This clonotype was picked up a small number of times. The rearrangement uses TRBV14 and TRBJ2-3; TRBD2 agrees at 13 bases. Germline V gene sequence: CDR1 SGHDN, CDR2 FVKESK. The ends lost 4 bases at V and 6 bases at J; junction bases unmatched: 7. This CDR3 is 16 amino acids long. DNA of the CDR3: TGTGCCAGCAGCCGCAGGACTAGCGGGAGTATGGATACGCAGTATTTT. This encodes CASSRRTSGSMDTQYF.

This clonotype was observed a handful of times. The chain couples TRBV6-2 or TRBV6-3 to TRBJ1-2, with 7 bases matching TRBD1. This CDR3 region has 14 residues. Germline V gives CDR1 MNHEY, CDR2 SVGEGT. V lost 8 bases and J lost 4; bases outside the gene matches: 10. CDR3 DNA: TGTGCCAGCCAGGTTTCGACAGGGAGCTATGGCTACACCTTC. It codes for CASQVSTGSYGYTF.

This clonotype was counted at least ten times. The gene calls are TRBV7-9 and TRBJ2-2; 8 bases are a match to TRBD1. This CDR3 comprises 18 residues. Germline-derived CDR1 and CDR2 are SEHNR and FQNEAQ (reference sequence). V lost 5 bases, J lost 6 bases, and 17 bases stayed unmatched. CDR3 nucleotide sequence: TGTGCCAGCAGCCGAACAACGGCCTCGACAGGGGTCGCCGGGGAGCTGTTTTTT. This gives the protein CASSRTTASTGVAGELFF.

For this clonotype: This may be a read error: a much more frequent sequence differs by one nucleotide. The rearrangement uses TRBV7-3 and TRBJ2-5; no clear D. Germline V gene data show CDR1 as SGHTA and CDR2 as FQGTGA. The CDR3 runs to 13 residues. Written as DNA, the CDR3 is TGTGCCAACAGCTTAGGACCACGAGAGACCCAGTACTTC. Translated: CANSLGPRETQYF.

This clonotype was seen repeatedly, ten times or more. The chain joins TRBV29-1 to TRBJ1-1, with no clear D. Trimming stripped 6 bases from V and 1 base from J, with 9 bases between. CDR1 and CDR2 (germline): SQVTM, ANQGSEA. The CDR3 consists of 12 residues. The DNA for the CDR3 is TGCAGCGTACGACCAGGGAACACTGAAGCTTTCTTT. This encodes CSVRPGNTEAFF. The full variable domain, its missing parts supplied by reference TRBV29-1 and TRBJ1-1, is SAVISQKPSRDICQRGTSLTIQCQVDSQVTMMFWYRQQPGQSLTLIATANQGSEATYESGFVIDKFPISRPNLTFSTLTVSNMSPEDSSIYLCSVRPGNTEAFFGQGTRLTVV.

This clonotype was detected ten times or more. The V and J genes are TRBV10-3 and TRBJ2-7; no firm D call. The CDR3 contains 12 residues. V lost 5 bases and J lost 3, with 8 bases in between. Germline V CDR1 and CDR2: ENHRY, SYGVKD. The CDR3: CAISPRLYEQYF. CDR3 nucleotide sequence: TGTGCCATCAGTCCGCGCCTCTACGAGCAGTACTTC.

This clonotype has a count of ten or more. The CDR3 here is CASRDETDATYEQYF. The CDR3 DNA reads TGTGCCAGCAGAGACGAGACAGACGCAACCTACGAGCAGTACTTC. V is TRBV6-1 and J is TRBJ2-7, with D possibly TRBD1 on 5 matching bases. Trimming cost V 6 bases and J 2 bases, with 17 bases left between them. Per germline, CDR1 MNHNS and CDR2 SASEGT. The CDR3 is made up of 15 amino acids.

This clonotype came up a few times. The rearrangement uses TRBV20-1 and TRBJ2-3; 9 nucleotides align to TRBD1. Germline trimming cut 6 bases from V and 4 bases from J; bases unmatched to any gene: 11. The CDR3 consists of 15 residues. The germline V gene encodes CDR1 DFQATT and CDR2 SNEGSKA (reference sequence). DNA for the CDR3: TGCAGTGCCAATTTCGGGACAGGGCAGGCAGATACGCAGTATTTT. Translation: CSANFGTGQADTQYF.

This clonotype has a count of ten or more. V usage is TRBV20-1 and J usage is TRBJ2-7; 10 bases fit TRBD1. Germline V gives CDR1 DFQATT, CDR2 SNEGSKA (reference sequence). V gave up 6 bases and J gave up 4 bases; unmatched junction bases: 18. This CDR3 has 17 residues. CDR3 region: CSAPTGTGDVPGYEQYF. In DNA form, the CDR3 reads TGCAGTGCACCTACCGGGACAGGGGATGTTCCTGGGTACGAGCAGTACTTC.

This clonotype was detected only a few times. The chain links TRBV27 to TRBJ2-7; 8 nucleotides line up with TRBD1. CDR1 is MNHEY and CDR2 is SMNVEV in the germline V gene (reference sequence). V shed 5 bases and J 2 bases; nucleotides not matched to a gene: 17. CDR3 length: 18 amino acids. In DNA, the CDR3 is TGTGCCAGCAGTCAAGTACTACTCCGGGACAGGAGCCCCTACGAGCAGTACTTC. Protein: CASSQVLLRDRSPYEQYF.

This clonotype has ten or more counts. The junction and the germline gene differ at one end; a read error may be behind it. This sequence joins TRBV7-2 and TRBJ2-5, with D perhaps matching TRBD1 or TRBD2 (5 bases each). The CDR3 is made up of 11 amino acids. The germline V gene encodes CDR1 SGHTA and CDR2 FQGNSA. The CDR3 loop reads CASSLGRRQSF. CDR3 bases: TGTGCCAGCAGCTTAGGGAGGCGACAGAGCTTC. Looking up the rest from reference TRBV7-2 and TRBJ2-5 gives the full variable domain: GAGVSQSPSNKVTEKGKDVELRCDPISGHTALYWYRQSLGQGLEFLIYFQGNSAPDKSGLPSDRFSAERTGGSVSTLTIQRTQQEDSAVYLCASSLGRRQSFGPGTRLLVL.